This entry lists 21 T cell receptor beta chains sequenced from one sample in a study of OX40 agonist ivuxolimab in advanced cancers. Here immunoSEQ multiplex PCR was the method, and the copy in TCRdb shows in-frame clones only, minus some. The table includes 45,000 to 65,000 clones, less than 90% detected once. The input for sequencing was CD4+ or CD8+ T cells sorted from blood, taken in a trial of the OX40 agonist ivuxolimab. Every receptor here comes from an adult with an advanced solid tumor such as melanoma, head and neck, liver or kidney cancer.

This clone was detected once. V is TRBV25-1 and J is TRBJ2-3; the D call may be TRBD1 or TRBD2 (5 bases each). Germline V lookup: CDR1 MGHDK, CDR2 SYGVNS. Between the trimmed V and J ends, which lost 6 bases and 4 bases, there was a span of 14 bases. This CDR3 has 14 amino acids. CDR3 sequence (DNA): TGTGCCAGCAGACCGACTCTGGGGGCAGATACGCAGTATTTT. Amino acids: CASRPTLGADTQYF.

This chain links TRBV5-4 with TRBJ2-2, with 11 positions matching TRBD2. Germline V gene sequence: CDR1 SGHNT, CDR2 YYREEE (reference sequence). Unmatched junction bases numbered 3, after V lost 0 bases and J lost 2 bases. The CDR3 sequence is 17 residues long. DNA of the CDR3: TGTGCCAGCAGCTTGGCCCTAGCGGGGGGTAACACCGGGGAGCTGTTTTTT. Translation gives CASSLALAGGNTGELFF.

The chain is built from TRBV2 and TRBJ1-1; 8 bases are a match to TRBD1. The ends lost 4 bases at V and 5 bases at J; junction bases unmatched: 6. Germline V CDR1 and CDR2: SNHLY, FYNNEI. This CDR3 has 14 residues. The CDR3 DNA reads as TGTGCCAGCAGTGGACAGGGGTCGCGGACTGAAGCTTTCTTT. This gives the protein CASSGQGSRTEAFF.

This chain connects TRBV5-4 to TRBJ1-6; 8 bases are shared with TRBD1. This CDR3 spans 15 amino acids. Germline CDR1 and CDR2: SGHNT and YYREEE (reference sequence). J gave up 8 bases and V 0 bases, and 4 bases lay outside the gene matches. The CDR3 region is CASSLGQGNYSPLHF. The CDR3 nucleotides read TGTGCCAGCAGCTTGGGACAGGGGAATTATTCACCCCTCCACTTT.

The CDR3 DNA sequence: TGTGCCAGCAGCGCGGCTAGCACCTACGAGCAGTACTTC. Residues: CASSAASTYEQYF. V and J are TRBV11-2 and TRBJ2-7, with a tentative D call TRBD2 (5 bases). Looked up from germline, CDR1 is SGHAT and CDR2 is FQNNGV. This CDR3 is 13 amino acids long. V gave up 5 bases and J gave up 2 bases, with 10 bases separating them.

This chain joins TRBV7-6 and TRBJ2-2; D remains ambiguous. This CDR3 region has 16 residues. V dropped 7 bases and J dropped 7 bases, with 22 bases sitting between them. From germline, CDR1 is SGHVS and CDR2 FNYEAQ. DNA of the CDR3: TGTGCCAGCACCCGTGGCGCGGCTCCGCTGGGCGGGGAGCTGTTTTTT. Translation: CASTRGAAPLGGELFF.

CDR3 nucleotide sequence: TGTGCCAGCAGTTTACCCCGCCCCGGGACAGCCCAGGAGACCCAGTACTTC. It codes for CASSLPRPGTAQETQYF. J is TRBJ2-5 and V is TRBV28; 7 bases line up with TRBD1. Germline CDR1 reads MDHEN; CDR2 reads SYDVKM. The CDR3 is made up of 17 amino acids. V shed 2 bases and J 5 bases; nucleotides not matched to a gene: 14. The complete variable domain, with remaining parts taken from reference TRBV28 and TRBJ2-5, reads DVKVTQSSRYLVKRTGEKVFLECVQDMDHENMFWYRQDPGLGLRLIYFSYDVKMKEKGDIPEGYSVSREKKERFSLILESASTNQTSMYLCASSLPRPGTAQETQYFGPGTRLLVL.

The table lists this clone with a count of one. The V gene is TRBV19, the J gene TRBJ1-5, with D unclear. Germline CDR1 and CDR2: LNHDA and SQIVND (reference sequence). This CDR3 has 13 amino acids. V lost 0 bases and J 6 bases, leaving 6 bases between the germline ends. The CDR3 protein is CASSIDRVQPQHF. The CDR3 DNA reads TGTGCCAGTAGTATAGATCGAGTTCAGCCCCAGCATTTT.

The CDR3 sequence: CASSPEPTGGYEQFF. Here the CDR3 DNA reads TGTGCCAGCAGTCCCGAACCGACCGGAGGATATGAGCAGTTCTTC. This chain connects TRBV6-5 to TRBJ2-1; perhaps TRBD2 as D (5 bases). Germline CDR1 and CDR2: MNHEY and SVGAGI. The CDR3 contains 15 residues. V lost 5 bases and J lost 8, with 19 bases in between.

This clone was seen once. The chain recombines TRBV27 with TRBJ2-3, with a weak D call TRBD2 (6 bases). Germline V lookup: CDR1 MNHEY, CDR2 SMNVEV (reference sequence). This CDR3 is 15 amino acids long. V lost 5 bases, J lost 0 bases, and 12 bases lay in between. As DNA, the CDR3 is TGTGCCAGCAGTCTGGGCGGGGTTAGCACAGATACGCAGTATTTT. Amino acids: CASSLGGVSTDTQYF.

This rearrangement joins TRBV27 to TRBJ2-5, with a tentative D call TRBD1 (5 bases). The germline CDR1 and CDR2 sequences are MNHEY and SMNVEV (reference sequence). Trimming cost V 8 bases and J 9 bases, with 19 bases left between them. This CDR3 comprises 13 residues. CDR3 nucleotides: TGTGCCAGCGGCGATACCGGCAGGGTCGCCCAGTACTTC. This encodes CASGDTGRVAQYF.

The gene calls are TRBV9 and TRBJ1-5; D ambiguous. Trimming took off 3 bases at V and 5 bases at J, with 9 bases between the two ends. This CDR3 region has 13 residues. Germline CDR1 SGDLS, CDR2 YYNGEE. The CDR3 DNA reads as TGTGCCAGCAGCGACCACATCCATCAGCCCCAGCATTTT. This sequence encodes CASSDHIHQPQHF.

V usage is TRBV18 and J usage is TRBJ1-5; TRBD1 matches at 7 bases. Germline assignment: CDR1 KGHSH and CDR2 LQKENI. The CDR3 is 15 residues long. The ends lost 4 bases at V and 5 bases at J; junction bases unmatched: 8. The CDR3 region is CASSRQGASDQPQHF. In DNA form, the CDR3 reads TGTGCCAGCTCACGACAGGGAGCGTCGGATCAGCCCCAGCATTTT.

This clone has only one observation. The rearrangement uses TRBV12-5 and TRBJ1-1; 10 positions agree with TRBD1. The V gene's germline CDR1 is LGHNT and CDR2 FRNRAP. Trimming removed 0 bases from V and 7 bases from J; junction bases left unmatched: 8. CDR3 length: 16 residues. The CDR3 sequence: CASGLVVVGDRGEAFF. CDR3 nucleotides: TGTGCTAGTGGTTTGGTGGTAGTGGGGGACAGGGGTGAAGCTTTCTTT.

V and J are TRBV18 and TRBJ1-5; TRBD1 matches 8 bases. V dropped 4 bases and J dropped 1; count of bases not matched to a gene: 3. CDR3 length equals 15 residues. Looked up from germline, CDR1 is KGHSH and CDR2 is LQKENI. The CDR3 DNA is TGTGCCAGCTCACTTAGACAGGGGAGCAATCAGCCCCAGCATTTT. Translating gives CASSLRQGSNQPQHF.

The rearrangement links TRBV6-5 to TRBJ1-2; D uncertain. Germline V gives CDR1 MNHEY, CDR2 SVGAGI. The ends were cut back, 7 bases at V and 1 base at J, with 10 bases in the middle. The CDR3 totals 13 residues. CDR3 DNA sequence: TGTGCCAGCACCCCTGGGCTTAACTATGGCTACACCTTC. It specifies CASTPGLNYGYTF.

The chain couples TRBV7-2 to TRBJ1-4; a weak D match, TRBD1 (6 bases). CDR3 length equals 15 residues. CDR1 is SGHTA and CDR2 is FQGNSA in the germline V gene. Trimming stripped 5 bases from V and 8 bases from J, with 18 bases between. The chain's CDR3 is CASSIGRRGNEKLFF. DNA of the CDR3: TGTGCCAGCAGCATAGGCCGGAGGGGGAACGAAAAACTGTTTTTT.

The chain carries TRBV5-6 and TRBJ2-3; TRBD1 aligns across 7 bases. V gave up 3 bases and J gave up 0 bases; unmatched junction bases: 4. The length of the CDR3 is 15 residues. Germline CDR1 is SGHDT and CDR2 is YYEEEE. CDR3 residues: CASSSDRISTDTQYF. The CDR3 region has the DNA TGTGCCAGCAGCTCGGACAGGATTAGCACAGATACGCAGTATTTT. Full variable domain (missing parts from reference TRBV5-6 and TRBJ2-3): DAGVTQSPTHLIKTRGQQVTLRCSPKSGHDTVSWYQQALGQGPQFIFQYYEEEERQRGNFPDRFSGHQFPNYSSELNVNALLLGDSALYLCASSSDRISTDTQYFGPGTRLTVL.

J is TRBJ2-2 and V is TRBV19; 8 nucleotides match TRBD1. The CDR3 loop spans 15 amino acids. Trimming cost V 7 bases and J 1 base; bases outside gene matches: 5. CDR1 is LNHDA and CDR2 is SQIVND in the germline V gene (reference sequence). The CDR3 DNA reads TGTGCCAGTATCCGGACAGGGCGGAACACCGGGGAGCTGTTTTTT. Translating it yields CASIRTGRNTGELFF.

A single count supports this clone. The chain employs TRBV7-3 and TRBJ2-2, with TRBD1 as a possible D gene (6 bases). CDR1 and CDR2 from the germline V gene are SGHTA and FQGTGA. The CDR3 totals 13 residues. V was trimmed by 6 bases and J by 5 bases, leaving 10 bases between them. The CDR3 DNA is TGTGCCAGCAGTTTCGACAGGACCGGGGAGCTGTTTTTT. Its translation: CASSFDRTGELFF.

V gene TRBV27 combines with J gene TRBJ2-7; D is unclear. Germline CDR1 reads MNHEY; CDR2 reads SMNVEV (reference sequence). This CDR3 region has 13 residues. V lost 8 bases and J 4 bases, leaving 15 bases between the germline ends. CDR3: CASRSSVLYEQYF. The CDR3 nucleotides are TGTGCCAGCCGTTCGTCCGTACTGTACGAGCAGTACTTC.